What follows describes a single TCR beta chain. Its antigen is not identified. This record belongs to a study of cytomegalovirus exposure and HLA in healthy donors. General observations from the study: Diagnosis of cytomegalovirus status made by the classifier reportedly showed high specificity and sensitivity. Exclusion applied to some V segments, including TRBV6-2 and TRBV6-3, as they were indistinguishable. Association with HLA alleles at 0.05 false discovery rate was found for some 18,000 TCR beta sequences in a later analysis.

V was clipped by 6 bases and J by 5 bases; unmatched bases: 3. There are 12 residues in the CDR3. Per the germline V gene, CDR1 is MNHEY and CDR2 is SVGAGI. The PCR used 60 Vbeta and 13 Jbeta primers. This table comes from immunoSEQ multiplex PCR, and its TCRdb copy is limited to in-frame clones, with some not included. The table has around 140,000 clones, about 84% seen once. The specimen was PBMCs. The sequence was collected from a woman under 30 in good health and CMV-seropositive. The gene calls are TRBV6-5 and TRBJ1-1; 7 bases agree with TRBD1. The CDR3: CASSARGTEAFF. CDR3 bases: TGTGCCAGCAGCGCCAGGGGGACTGAAGCTTTCTTT.